The 7 T cell receptor beta chains given below trace back to one sample, sequenced in a study of blood T cell repertoires in COVID-19. Assay used: immunoSEQ multiplex PCR; TCRdb lists only in-frame clones, some missing. The sample yields 200,000 or so clones, 88% seen once. Material for sequencing was peripheral blood. Receptor source: a man aged 65 to 79 with acute or convalescent COVID-19.

V is TRBV24-1 and J is TRBJ1-1, with D tentatively TRBD1 (5 bases). The CDR3 has 14 residues. The V and J ends lost 6 bases and 0 bases respectively, with 10 bases between them. Looked up from germline, CDR1 is KGHDR and CDR2 is SFDVKD. The CDR3 reads CATSKDSVNTEAFF. The CDR3 DNA reads as TGTGCCACCAGTAAAGACAGCGTGAACACTGAAGCTTTCTTT.

The genes are TRBV2 and TRBJ2-3; TRBD1 is a possible D gene (6 bases). With 8 bases removed from V and 4 bases from J, the gap between germline ends came to 13 bases. Germline values: CDR1 SNHLY, CDR2 FYNNEI. The CDR3 sequence is 13 residues long. In DNA form, the CDR3 reads TGTGCCAGCGGTCAGTGGGGGCCAGATACGCAGTATTTT. Protein product: CASGQWGPDTQYF.

This rearrangement joins TRBV19 to TRBJ2-3, with a weak D call TRBD1 (5 bases). This CDR3 contains 14 residues. V lost 1 base and J 4 bases, leaving 9 bases between the germline ends. Germline CDR1 reads LNHDA; CDR2 reads SQIVND (reference sequence). The CDR3 DNA is TGTGCCAGTAGTATAGTTCAGGGTTCAGATACGCAGTATTTT. It encodes CASSIVQGSDTQYF.

CDR3: CASSIQTGGVEKLFF. For the CDR3, the DNA is TGTGCCAGTAGTATCCAGACAGGGGGAGTTGAAAAACTGTTTTTT. The chain recombines TRBV19 with TRBJ1-4; 9 bases map to TRBD1. CDR1 is LNHDA, CDR2 SQIVND, per germline (reference sequence). CDR3 length: 15 amino acids. The V segment lost 3 bases and the J segment 7 bases; nucleotides outside the gene matches: 6.

This clone occurred once. The rearrangement links TRBV6-5 to TRBJ1-3, with 10 bases matching TRBD1. Germline CDR1 MNHEY, CDR2 SVGAGI. With V trimmed by 4 bases and J by 4 bases, 4 bases remained unmatched. The CDR3 has 15 residues. Written as DNA, the CDR3 is TGTGCCAGCAGTTTCCGGACAGGGGGGGGAAACACCATATATTTT. This translates into CASSFRTGGGNTIYF.

The rearrangement uses TRBV5-6 and TRBJ1-1; a weak D match, TRBD1 (6 bases). Looked up from germline, CDR1 is SGHDT and CDR2 is YYEEEE. The V and J ends lost 4 bases and 4 bases respectively, with 14 bases between them. The CDR3 loop spans 14 amino acids. In DNA, the CDR3 is TGTGCCAGCAGCACCGCAGGGGAGGGCACTGAAGCTTTCTTT. Protein: CASSTAGEGTEAFF.

The chain employs TRBV29-1 and TRBJ2-2, with 8 positions matching TRBD1. This CDR3 spans 16 amino acids. V shed 0 bases and J 2 bases; nucleotides not matched to a gene: 5. CDR1 and CDR2 from the germline V gene are SQVTM and ANQGSEA. The CDR3, as DNA: TGCAGCGTTGAAGAACCAGGGGGCCCAAACACCGGGGAGCTGTTTTTT. Encoded protein: CSVEEPGGPNTGELFF.